The text below deals with one T cell receptor (beta chain). The antigen remains undetermined. These data are taken from a study of T-cell reconstitution after alpha-beta-depleted transplantation in children. Overall study results and limits: Reportedly, only several hundred clones from non-depleted graft cells drove alpha-beta T-cell counts at about two months.

CDR3 length: 12 residues. CDR1 and CDR2 from the germline V gene are MNHEY and SVGAGI. Trimming stripped 6 bases from V and 6 bases from J, with 11 bases between. It was with unique molecular identifiers that the TCRbeta library was prepared. A single record per CDR3 protein comes from TCRdb applying MiXCR to the PCR reads. Among about 100,000 distinct CDR3 sequences listed, roughly 6.1% were seen once. Sequenced material: PBMCs, mostly from graft donor cells, taken 360 days after TCRalphabeta/CD19-depleted stem cell transplant. The chain links TRBV6-5 to TRBJ1-1; the D is unclear. The sequence was collected from a male patient under 10 years old who had a stem cell transplant for acute lymphoblastic leukemia, so the T cells may come from the graft donor. CDR3 nucleotide sequence: TGTGCCAGCAGGTCGACTTGGGCTGAAGCTTTCTTT. The encoded protein is CASRSTWAEAFF.